This T cell receptor (beta chain) was recovered during a study of metastatic and nonmetastatic thyroid tumors. Germline CDR1 is LNHDA and CDR2 is SQIVND (reference sequence). The CDR3 has 15 residues. V dropped 6 bases and J dropped 1; count of bases not matched to a gene: 5. In the original analysis: A distant-metastasis classifier for papillary thyroid cancer was built using CDR3 differences across clinicopathological groups. TCRdb re-called the PCR reads through MiXCR. These V and J calls are TCRdb output, not the study's own analysis. The sample holds fewer than 50,000 clones, roughly 15% seen once. None of the patients had undergone any treatment ahead of thyroid surgery. This clone was counted many times.

The TCR originated in a female donor with papillary thyroid cancer or a benign thyroid nodule (not recorded which). Some clones in this sample may be carry-over from other donors' samples. The rearrangement uses TRBV19 and TRBJ2-3, with 9 nucleotides matching TRBD1. Specimen: blood. The CDR3 spells CASRSQGAGTDTQYF. In DNA form, the CDR3 reads TGTGCCAGTAGATCACAGGGGGCGGGCACAGATACGCAGTATTTT. The full variable domain, rest sourced from reference TRBV19 and TRBJ2-3, is DGGITQSPKYLFRKEGQNVTLSCEQNLNHDAMYWYRQDPGQGLRLIYYSQIVNDFQKGDIAEGYSVSREKKESFPLTVTSAQKNPTAFYLCASRSQGAGTDTQYFGPGTRLTVL.